In this sample, the clone carrying this T cell receptor beta chain turned up many times. No antigen is known for it. Amplification of TCR alpha and beta CDR3 regions from RNA used iRepertoire nested multiplex PCR. One entry per CDR3 protein results from TCRdb running MiXCR on the multiplex PCR reads. The table has fewer than 500,000 distinct CDR3 sequences, roughly two fifths seen once. Germline lookup yields CDR1 MDHEN and CDR2 SYDVKM. This CDR3 contains 16 residues. J gave up 5 bases and V 1 base, and 6 bases lay outside the gene matches. The data were obtained in a study of glioma-infiltrating T cells. Broader study findings: Signature shared blood CDR3 motifs were enriched in low-divergence and depleted in high-divergence patients.

The chain is built from TRBV28 and TRBJ1-5, with TRBD1 identical over 9 bases. The TCR was taken from a human donor with low-grade glioma or glioblastoma, undergoing nonglioma brain surgery, or in good health (not recorded which). The sequencing input was glioma tissue, nonneoplastic brain tissue, or PBMCs (not recorded which). For the CDR3, the DNA is TGTGCCAGCAGTTTATACAGGGGGCATTTATATCAGCCCCAGCATTTT. Its translation is CASSLYRGHLYQPQHF.